A selection of T cell receptor beta chains follows, all from one sample in a study of OX40 agonist ivuxolimab in advanced cancers. Only in-frame clones appear in the TCRdb table, and some are missing; sequencing was by immunoSEQ multiplex PCR. The repertoire holds approximately 60,000 clones, with 77% as singletons. The sample in question was CD4+ or CD8+ T cells sorted from blood, obtained in a trial of the OX40 agonist ivuxolimab. Receptors were obtained from an adult with an advanced solid tumor such as melanoma, head and neck, liver or kidney cancer. Both conserved end residues are part of each CDR3. A D gene is named only where the DNA matches it firmly. Rows may omit the clone size; those that give it use once, few, many or a size class.

v_gene	len	j_gene	d_gene	abundance	CDR3nt	CDR3aa
TRBV10-1	16	TRBJ2-3	-	few	TGCGCCAGCAGTGAGTCTATGTATCGTGGAGGCGATACGCAGTATTTT	CASSESMYRGGDTQYF
TRBV19	15	TRBJ2-2	-	few	TGTGCCAGTCACCTGGGGCGGGGTGGCACCGGGGAGCTGTTTTTT	CASHLGRGGTGELFF
TRBV28	14	TRBJ1-5	-	-	TGTGCCAGCACCCCTCAAGGGTTCAGTCAGCCCCAGCATTTT	CASTPQGFSQPQHF
TRBV7-3	13	TRBJ2-1	-	many	TGTGCCAGCAGCTTGGGCAGCTACAATGAGCAGTTCTTC	CASSLGSYNEQFF
TRBV2	15	TRBJ1-5	TRBD1	-	TGTGCCAGCAGTGGTGGGACAGGGGGAGATCAGCCCCAGCATTTT	CASSGGTGGDQPQHF
TRBV7-9	14	TRBJ2-7	-	-	TGTGCCAGCAGCACGGACGGGAAGGGCTACGAGCAGTACTTC	CASSTDGKGYEQYF
TRBV7-8	16	TRBJ2-3	TRBD2	-	TGTGCCACTAGTCTGGGGACTAGCGGGAGCACAGATACGCAGTATTTT	CATSLGTSGSTDTQYF
TRBV6-5	13	TRBJ1-4	TRBD1	-	TGTGCCAGCAGCCGCGGACAGGGCCAAAAACTGTTTTTT	CASSRGQGQKLFF
TRBV5-4	13	TRBJ2-2	-	-	TGTGCCAGCAGCCTCGACGGGAGCGGGGAGCTGTTTTTT	CASSLDGSGELFF
TRBV14	16	TRBJ2-1	TRBD1	-	TGTGCCAGCAGCCAAGGGACAGGGGGCTTCGACAATGAGCAGTTCTTC	CASSQGTGGFDNEQFF
TRBV18	15	TRBJ2-7	TRBD1	once	TGTGCCAGCTCACCAGGAGAGGACAGGACTTTAGTTGAGTACTTC	CASSPGEDRTLVEYF